Listed below are T cell receptor beta chains from one sample, sequenced in a study of T cells after yellow fever vaccination. In TCRdb, the 5' RACE reads were re-called with MiXCR into one record per CDR3 protein. There are hundreds of thousands of distinct CDR3 sequences in the sample; about 13% occur only once, and roughly an eighth lies in the top ten. The source material was PBMCs, sampled on the day of the yellow fever booster vaccination. Source of these receptors: a man younger than 40 who received the YFV17D yellow fever vaccine. Both conserved end residues are part of each CDR3. The D gene is left open where the match is weak.

v_call: TRBV20-1; j_call: TRBJ2-5; d_call: TRBD2; cdr3_length: 13; cdr3_aa: CSARRLAEETQYF
v_call: TRBV29-1; j_call: TRBJ1-1; d_call: -; cdr3_length: 14; cdr3_aa: CSVEEPGWGPEAFF
v_call: TRBV18; j_call: TRBJ1-4; d_call: -; cdr3_length: 14; cdr3_aa: CASSPSAQSGKLFF
v_call: TRBV7-6; j_call: TRBJ2-7; d_call: TRBD2; cdr3_length: 15; cdr3_aa: CASSPYETSGSEQYF
v_call: TRBV4-2; j_call: TRBJ2-1; d_call: TRBD2; cdr3_length: 16; cdr3_aa: CASSQDTSGRYNEQFF
v_call: TRBV7-2; j_call: TRBJ2-3; d_call: -; cdr3_length: 17; cdr3_aa: CASSLGNWASGADTQYF
v_call: TRBV25-1; j_call: TRBJ2-2; d_call: -; cdr3_length: 16; cdr3_aa: CASSESGASNTGELFF
v_call: TRBV7-2; j_call: TRBJ2-7; d_call: TRBD2; cdr3_length: 16; cdr3_aa: CASRLGLAGLEYEQYF
v_call: TRBV7-2; j_call: TRBJ2-6; d_call: -; cdr3_length: 17; cdr3_aa: CASSPSVWNSGANVLTF
v_call: TRBV7-9; j_call: TRBJ2-1; d_call: -; cdr3_length: 15; cdr3_aa: CACGGNDYSYNEQFF
v_call: TRBV21-1; j_call: TRBJ1-4; d_call: -; cdr3_length: 18; cdr3_aa: CASSKGLSTGPTNEKLFF
v_call: TRBV19; j_call: TRBJ1-5; d_call: -; cdr3_length: 14; cdr3_aa: CASTRNRDRQPQHF
v_call: TRBV20-1; j_call: TRBJ2-2; d_call: TRBD1; cdr3_length: 14; cdr3_aa: CSAPQQGRHGELFF
v_call: TRBV20-1; j_call: TRBJ1-1; d_call: -; cdr3_length: 15; cdr3_aa: CSARASFGPNTEAFF
v_call: TRBV7-6; j_call: TRBJ1-2; d_call: TRBD1; cdr3_length: 15; cdr3_aa: CASSPIGQGSYGYTF
v_call: TRBV7-8; j_call: TRBJ2-2; d_call: -; cdr3_length: 11; cdr3_aa: CASQAAGELFF
v_call: TRBV29-1; j_call: TRBJ1-1; d_call: TRBD1; cdr3_length: 15; cdr3_aa: CSVERRDRVSTEAFF
v_call: TRBV6-2/TRBV6-3; j_call: TRBJ2-1; d_call: TRBD2; cdr3_length: 17; cdr3_aa: CASSPRGVVRGVGEQFF
v_call: TRBV7-2; j_call: TRBJ2-7; d_call: -; cdr3_length: 15; cdr3_aa: CASSLGAGTSYEQYF
v_call: TRBV19; j_call: TRBJ2-3; d_call: -; cdr3_length: 12; cdr3_aa: CASSMVGLSQYF
v_call: TRBV6-5; j_call: TRBJ2-5; d_call: TRBD1; cdr3_length: 18; cdr3_aa: CASSYQGPWTGQIETQYF
v_call: TRBV7-2; j_call: TRBJ2-7; d_call: TRBD2; cdr3_length: 16; cdr3_aa: CASSQGTSGIGHEQYF
v_call: TRBV5-1; j_call: TRBJ1-5; d_call: -; cdr3_length: 14; cdr3_aa: CASSLPGPNQPQHF
v_call: TRBV5-1; j_call: TRBJ2-5; d_call: TRBD2; cdr3_length: 16; cdr3_aa: CASSSRASGFQETQYF
v_call: TRBV5-1; j_call: TRBJ2-5; d_call: -; cdr3_length: 15; cdr3_aa: CASSRTGTPEETQYF
v_call: TRBV7-6; j_call: TRBJ2-7; d_call: -; cdr3_length: 13; cdr3_aa: CASSLQGLHEQYF
v_call: TRBV7-3; j_call: TRBJ2-2; d_call: TRBD2; cdr3_length: 15; cdr3_aa: CASSGTSGSTGELFF
v_call: TRBV11-1; j_call: TRBJ2-4; d_call: TRBD1; cdr3_length: 18; cdr3_aa: CASSLPPGQKIAKNIQYF
v_call: TRBV20-1; j_call: TRBJ2-3; d_call: TRBD2; cdr3_length: 16; cdr3_aa: CSARRGVAGLGDTQYF
v_call: TRBV5-1; j_call: TRBJ1-4; d_call: -; cdr3_length: 15; cdr3_aa: CASSLVASSNEKLFF
v_call: TRBV12-3/TRBV12-4; j_call: TRBJ2-5; d_call: -; cdr3_length: 13; cdr3_aa: CASSFSIQRAQYF
v_call: TRBV7-9; j_call: TRBJ2-3; d_call: -; cdr3_length: 12; cdr3_aa: CASSFGQTGQYF
v_call: TRBV4-2; j_call: TRBJ2-1; d_call: -; cdr3_length: 17; cdr3_aa: CASSQPSHAADYNEQFF
v_call: TRBV15; j_call: TRBJ1-2; d_call: -; cdr3_length: 11; cdr3_aa: CATSPGRGYTF
v_call: TRBV11-2; j_call: TRBJ2-5; d_call: -; cdr3_length: 11; cdr3_aa: CASSLGRTQYF
v_call: TRBV12-3/TRBV12-4; j_call: TRBJ1-5; d_call: -; cdr3_length: 12; cdr3_aa: CASSLRGQPQHF
v_call: TRBV7-2; j_call: TRBJ2-7; d_call: -; cdr3_length: 16; cdr3_aa: CASSARGGVSSYEQYF
v_call: TRBV10-3; j_call: TRBJ1-1; d_call: TRBD1; cdr3_length: 14; cdr3_aa: CAITRGQGITEAFF
v_call: TRBV27; j_call: TRBJ1-4; d_call: -; cdr3_length: 16; cdr3_aa: CASSFLSRPLNEKLFF
v_call: TRBV7-7; j_call: TRBJ2-1; d_call: -; cdr3_length: 13; cdr3_aa: CASSLIGTNEQFF
v_call: TRBV25-1; j_call: TRBJ2-6; d_call: -; cdr3_length: 13; cdr3_aa: CASSEAGANVLTF
v_call: TRBV6-1; j_call: TRBJ2-1; d_call: TRBD2; cdr3_length: 14; cdr3_aa: CATTSGRPYNEQFF
v_call: TRBV29-1; j_call: TRBJ1-5; d_call: -; cdr3_length: 14; cdr3_aa: CSVARGNSNQPQHF
v_call: TRBV4-2; j_call: TRBJ2-3; d_call: -; cdr3_length: 16; cdr3_aa: CASSPQGEDPTDTQYF
v_call: TRBV5-4; j_call: TRBJ1-1; d_call: TRBD1; cdr3_length: 16; cdr3_aa: CASSFGTGGGWTEAFF
v_call: TRBV7-9; j_call: TRBJ2-1; d_call: -; cdr3_length: 12; cdr3_aa: CASSLVKSEQFF
v_call: TRBV9; j_call: TRBJ1-2; d_call: -; cdr3_length: 14; cdr3_aa: CASSGGGQHWGYTF
v_call: TRBV5-6; j_call: TRBJ2-5; d_call: -; cdr3_length: 14; cdr3_aa: CASSLVLGSETQYF
v_call: TRBV25-1; j_call: TRBJ1-2; d_call: -; cdr3_length: 15; cdr3_aa: CASSDFEEANYGYTF
v_call: TRBV29-1; j_call: TRBJ2-5; d_call: TRBD2; cdr3_length: 14; cdr3_aa: CSVVLAGLQETQYF
v_call: TRBV7-7; j_call: TRBJ2-1; d_call: -; cdr3_length: 15; cdr3_aa: CASSLTGVGYNEQFF
v_call: TRBV10-2; j_call: TRBJ2-3; d_call: TRBD1; cdr3_length: 14; cdr3_aa: CASSRDRDADTQYF
v_call: TRBV7-2; j_call: TRBJ1-6; d_call: TRBD1; cdr3_length: 15; cdr3_aa: CASSFQGRGTSPLHF